This note documents a single TCR beta chain sequence. What it binds is unknown. The sample is drawn from a study of PD-1 blockade in classical Hodgkin lymphoma. General study points: Before treatment, TCR diversity in newly diagnosed patients was reportedly lower than in healthy donors. The repertoire differences lack a defined cause, possibly disease activity or prior therapy.

CDR3 length: 15 residues. Trimming stripped 2 bases from V and 2 bases from J, with 12 bases between. Germline CDR1 reads KGHSH; CDR2 reads LQKENI. The assay was immunoSEQ multiplex PCR, and TCRdb's table has in-frame clones only and misses some. The top ten hold approximately 0.22% of the sample, which has around 30,000 clones, approximately 90% seen once. Time point indicated: newly diagnosed, previously untreated cHL patient sample. Magnetic negative selection served to purify CD4+ T cells out of PBMCs that had been thawed. Researchers used newly diagnosed, untreated classical Hodgkin lymphoma PBMCs for comparison.

The clonotype was recovered from a human donor with classical Hodgkin lymphoma. The sequenced sample consisted of CD4+ T cells from blood. The chain joins TRBV18 to TRBJ1-2, with a possible D match to TRBD1 (5 bases). CDR3 nucleotides: TGTGCCAGCTCACCATTGGGGGGGTCCAACTATGGCTACACCTTC. Translated, it gives CASSPLGGSNYGYTF.